This record concerns one T cell receptor beta chain sequence. Its antigen remains unidentified. No qualities accompany the bases; no much larger clone lies one base away. The source of the sample is a study of blood T cell repertoires in COVID-19 (dated by TCRdb to 2020 to 2021). About the investigation overall: Samples covering the acute and convalescent phases of COVID-19 were provided by collaborators in the United States, Italy and Spain. The repertoires were made available in a free public database intended to serve as a resource for research on the immune response to SARS-CoV-2. The prospective study material was composed of cDNA or gDNA derived from T cells, B-cell-depleted T cells, or PBMCs. A de-identified subject ID, COVID-19 status, age in years and sex were almost always included in the sample metadata. The samples were drawn from the first 160 participants of the ongoing ImmuneRACE study and from 950 to 1,500 subjects provided by 6 global collaborators. Subjects who had been exposed to COVID-19, were actively infected with it, or had recovered from it provided the deeply sampled blood TCRbeta repertoires that made up the dataset. HLA class I and class II types, where available, came from metadata supplied by the sample provider rather than from assay-based typing. Overall study results and their limits: The amount of clinical and demographic metadata varied by source and participant and was provided uncurated.

Collaborating institutions collected whole blood in K2EDTA tubes following their own protocols. For TCRbeta analysis, collaborator samples were shipped as frozen whole blood, as isolated PBMCs, or as DNA extracted from either sample type. TCRbeta CDR3 regions were amplified from genomic DNA by means of the immunoSEQ Assay, a bias-controlled multiplex PCR. Processing in the source paper ran as follows. Nucleated cell counts per sample were estimated from amplification of reference gene primers within the assay. Sequence reads were collapsed and filtered to measure the absolute abundance of every unique TCRbeta CDR3 rearrangement. For each sample, productive Simpson clonality was calculated by taking the square root of Simpson's diversity index across productive rearrangements. Entries here come from immuneACCESS through TCRdb and include only in-frame sequences with V and J called. Some clones fail to appear in such tables; in the studies checked, an unresolved V gene covers under half of the shortfall, and the cause of the remainder is unknown. The DNA gave D and trimming, while V, J and clone size come from that table. A total of about 62,000 clones appear in this sample, more than 75% of them only once. Roughly 1.2% of the sample goes to the ten largest clones.

CDR1 and CDR2, per the germline V gene, are MNHNS and SASEGT. The CDR3 measures 16 amino acids from cysteine to phenylalanine. Only CDR3 DNA remains: 48 bases, in frame from the first base. At the junction V is shortened by 2 bases and J by 2 bases; bases outside the gene matches: 4. The sample taken for sequencing was peripheral blood. This receptor was taken from a woman aged 55 to 70 with acute or convalescent COVID-19. The chain employs TRBV6-1 and TRBJ2-3; TRBD2 agrees with 10 junctional bases. The CDR3: CASSELAGEYTDTQYF. The DNA sequence reads TGTGCCAGCAGTGAACTAGCGGGGGAATACACAGATACGCAGTATTTT.